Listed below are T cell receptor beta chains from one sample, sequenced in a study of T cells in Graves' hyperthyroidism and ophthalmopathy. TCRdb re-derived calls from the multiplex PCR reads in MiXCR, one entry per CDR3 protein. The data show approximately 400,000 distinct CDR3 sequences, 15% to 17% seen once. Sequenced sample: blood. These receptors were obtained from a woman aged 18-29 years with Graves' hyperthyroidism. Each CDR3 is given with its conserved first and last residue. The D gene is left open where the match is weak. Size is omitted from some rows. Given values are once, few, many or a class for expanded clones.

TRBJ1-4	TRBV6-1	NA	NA	CASSASSNEKLFF	TGTGCCAGCTCGGCGAGTTCTAATGAAAAACTGTTTTTT
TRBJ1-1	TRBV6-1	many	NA	CASSYAVNTEAFF	TGTGCCAGCAGTTATGCGGTGAACACTGAAGCTTTCTTT
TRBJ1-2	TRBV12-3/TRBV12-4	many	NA	CASSLAREGYGYTF	TGTGCCAGCAGTTTGGCACGGGAGGGTTATGGCTACACCTTC
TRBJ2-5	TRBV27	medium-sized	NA	CASSFAEMETQYF	TGTGCCAGCAGTTTTGCGGAGATGGAGACCCAGTACTTC
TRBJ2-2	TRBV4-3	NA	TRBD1	CAGSQDGTGGTGELFF	TGCGCCGGCAGCCAAGACGGGACAGGGGGCACCGGGGAGCTGTTTTTT
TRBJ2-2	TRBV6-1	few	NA	CASSYVGPYTGELFF	TGTGCCAGCAGTTATGTAGGGCCTTACACCGGGGAGCTGTTTTTT
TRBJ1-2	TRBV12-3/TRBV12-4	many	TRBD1	CASIYRGSNYGYTF	TGTGCCAGCATCTACAGGGGCTCTAACTATGGCTACACCTTC
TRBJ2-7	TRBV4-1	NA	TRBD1	CASSQAGRQGRYEQYF	TGCGCCAGCAGCCAAGCGGGGAGACAGGGACGTTACGAGCAGTACTTC
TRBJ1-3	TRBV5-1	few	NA	CASSERGTAGNTIYF	TGCGCCAGCAGCGAAAGGGGTACGGCTGGAAACACCATATATTTT
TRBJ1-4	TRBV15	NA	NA	CATSGVTANEKLFF	TGTGCCACCTCAGGGGTTACGGCTAATGAAAAACTGTTTTTT
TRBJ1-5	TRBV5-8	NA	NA	CASSRQPQHF	TGTGCCAGCAGCCGACAGCCCCAGCATTTT
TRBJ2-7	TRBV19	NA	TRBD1	CASSPRTGGTYEQYF	TGTGCCAGTAGCCCCCGGACAGGGGGGACCTACGAGCAGTACTTC
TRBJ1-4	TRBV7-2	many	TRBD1	CASSLDRAREKLFF	TGTGCCAGCAGTCTCGACAGGGCGCGGGAAAAACTGTTTTTT
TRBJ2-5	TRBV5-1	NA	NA	CASSEQGPQETQYF	TGCGCCAGCAGCGAACAGGGCCCCCAAGAGACCCAGTACTTC
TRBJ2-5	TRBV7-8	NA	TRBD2	CASSLSRLAGWEGETQYF	TGTGCCAGCAGCTTATCTCGACTAGCGGGGTGGGAGGGAGAGACCCAGTACTTC
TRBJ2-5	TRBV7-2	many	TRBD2	CASSFGGETQYF	TGTGCCAGCAGCTTCGGGGGGGAGACCCAGTACTTC
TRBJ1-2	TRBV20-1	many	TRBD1	CSARQGGQEYGYTF	TGCAGTGCTCGACAGGGCGGCCAGGAATATGGCTACACCTTC